This section outlines one T cell receptor (beta chain) sequence together with its context. The antigen is undetermined. The data derive from a study of blood T cells in healthy people across ages. Study observations and caveats: Per million T cells, the diversity of TCR beta decreased roughly linearly as age advanced.

Germline CDR1 and CDR2: LGHNA and YNFKEQ. CDR3 length: 18 amino acids. Then a second PCR, running about 6 to 12 cycles, was carried out with a sample-barcoded 5' primer and a J-beta primer mix. Each CDR3 protein gets one entry after TCRdb re-called the 5' RACE reads with MiXCR. The sample lists hundreds of thousands of distinct CDR3 sequences; approximately 67% were seen once. The V gene is TRBV4-2, the J gene TRBJ2-4; the D is unclear. The last part of the DNA fits TRBJ2-7 better; the J call may be wrong. The TCR comes from a man aged 30 to 45 in good health. The source material was blood. The CDR3, as DNA: TGTGCCAGCAGCCAAGAGGGCCCTCCAGGAGCTCCTTCTTACGAGCAGTACTTC. This encodes CASSQEGPPGAPSYEQYF.